This entry lists 18 T cell receptor beta chains sequenced from one sample in a study of beta chain features in type 1 diabetes. Overall study findings and caveats: TCRB CDR3s were moderately but significantly shorter in Type 1 diabetes patients in all four CD4+ subsets.

Their recognized antigens are unknown. The entirety of the isolated RNA underwent reverse transcription, so expressed TCRB transcripts were sequenced. Using immunoSEQ multiplex PCR, the repertoire was profiled, and TCRdb retains in-frame clones only, with some absent. This sample yields 500,000 to 800,000 clones, of which over 10% are seen a single time; about 0.11% belongs to the top ten. The sequenced sample consisted of naive CD4+ T cells from blood. The receptors shown here come from a young man with type 1 diabetes.

The chain recombines TRBV29-1 with TRBJ1-1; D not resolved. Germline assignment: CDR1 SQVTM and CDR2 ANQGSEA. This CDR3 region has 13 residues. V was cut by 2 bases and J by 0 bases, with 7 bases left in between. The CDR3, as DNA: TGCAGCGTTGAACCCCAGGTGAACACTGAAGCTTTCTTT. Translation gives CSVEPQVNTEAFF.

The chain links TRBV27 to TRBJ1-5; perhaps TRBD1 as D (6 bases). The CDR3 extends over 13 amino acids. Germline V gene data show CDR1 as MNHEY and CDR2 as SMNVEV (reference sequence). Between the trimmed V and J ends, which lost 6 bases and 8 bases, there was a span of 14 bases. The CDR3: CASRRTGSEPQHF. CDR3 in DNA: TGTGCCAGCAGAAGAACAGGGTCCGAGCCCCAGCATTTT.

This clone occurred a few times. This rearrangement joins TRBV5-1 to TRBJ2-1; a weak D match, TRBD1 (6 bases). Trimming removed 0 bases from V and 12 bases from J, with 16 bases in between. This CDR3 region has 14 residues. Germline values: CDR1 SGHRS, CDR2 YFSETQ. This CDR3 is CASSLDQQGYGQFF. The CDR3 DNA reads as TGCGCCAGCAGCTTGGACCAACAGGGCTATGGGCAGTTCTTC. The full variable domain, in which reference TRBV5-1 and TRBJ2-1 provide the parts outside the CDR3, is KAGVTQTPRYLIKTRGQQVTLSCSPISGHRSVSWYQQTPGQGLQFLFEYFSETQRNKGNFPGRFSGRQFSNSRSEMNVSTLELGDSALYLCASSLDQQGYGQFFGPGTRLTVL.

This clone occurred a few times. The chain is built from TRBV30 and TRBJ2-2, with a possible D match to TRBD2 (5 bases). V lost 0 bases and J 7 bases, leaving 15 bases between the germline ends. The CDR3 consists of 15 residues. The V gene's germline CDR1 is GTSNPN and CDR2 SVGIG (reference sequence). CDR3 sequence reads: CAWSVERSRGGELFF. As DNA, the CDR3 is TGTGCCTGGAGTGTTGAAAGGTCTCGGGGCGGGGAGCTGTTTTTT.

This clone was observed a handful of times. The chain employs TRBV6-1 and TRBJ2-3; D is ambiguous. The CDR3 spans 15 residues. Per germline, CDR1 MNHNS and CDR2 SASEGT. Trimming stripped 6 bases from V and 2 bases from J, with 15 bases between. CDR3 DNA sequence: TGTGCCAGCAGCCGGGCCAGTTTGGCCACAGATACGCAGTATTTT. Its translation is CASSRASLATDTQYF.

The sample holds a few counts of this clone. The chain links TRBV2 to TRBJ1-6; unclear D gene. CDR3 length equals 11 residues. From germline, CDR1 is SNHLY and CDR2 FYNNEI. Trimming cost V 5 bases and J 7 bases, with 3 bases left between them. CDR3 sequence (DNA): TGTGCCAGCAGTATGAATTCACCCCTCCACTTT. It encodes CASSMNSPLHF.

This chain uses TRBV30 with TRBJ1-4; D call uncertain. The CDR3 has 14 amino acids. The V end lost 0 bases, the J end lost 8 bases, and 13 bases lay between the germline ends. Germline V lookup: CDR1 GTSNPN, CDR2 SVGIG (reference sequence). CDR3 sequence (DNA): TGTGCCTGGAGTGTACAAAGACCGGGGGAAAAACTGTTTTTT. Translated, it gives CAWSVQRPGEKLFF.

This sequence joins TRBV9 and TRBJ1-2; the D gene is possibly TRBD1 (6 bases). The V end lost 4 bases, the J end lost 0 bases, and 25 bases lay between the germline ends. Germline CDR1 reads SGDLS; CDR2 reads YYNGEE. The CDR3 covers 19 residues. CDR3 nucleotide sequence: TGTGCCAGCAGCACACAGGGTCCGCAATCCCCGGGGGCTAACTATGGCTACACCTTC. It translates to CASSTQGPQSPGANYGYTF. Variable domain in full (rest from reference TRBV9 and TRBJ1-2): DSGVTQTPKHLITATGQRVTLRCSPRSGDLSVYWYQQSLDQGLQFLIQYYNGEERAKGNILERFSAQQFPDLHSELNLSSLELGDSALYFCASSTQGPQSPGANYGYTFGSGTRLTVV.

V and J are TRBV7-2 and TRBJ2-7; TRBD1 aligns across 10 bases. CDR3 length: 17 residues. The V gene's germline CDR1 is SGHTA and CDR2 FQGNSA. The trim removed 3 bases at V and 7 bases at J, leaving 15 bases unmatched. The CDR3 spells CASSLFPGQGKTGEQYF. The CDR3 DNA follows: TGTGCCAGCAGCTTGTTCCCGGGACAGGGGAAAACGGGGGAGCAGTACTTC.

The chain employs TRBV9 and TRBJ2-2; 7 bases align to TRBD2. This CDR3 has 13 amino acids. CDR1 and CDR2 (germline): SGDLS, YYNGEE. V was clipped by 7 bases and J by 3 bases; unmatched bases: 3. The CDR3 nucleotides are TGTGCCAGCCGCCGGGGGGACACCGGGGAGCTGTTTTTT. It encodes CASRRGDTGELFF.

This clone was seen only once. This rearrangement joins TRBV5-4 to TRBJ2-3, with D tentatively TRBD2 (6 bases). The CDR3 contains 13 residues. V dropped 3 bases and J dropped 6 bases, with 11 bases sitting between them. The germline V gene encodes CDR1 SGHNT and CDR2 YYREEE (reference sequence). The CDR3 sequence is CASSWGVGDTQYF. DNA for the CDR3: TGTGCCAGCAGCTGGGGGGTAGGGGATACGCAGTATTTT.

This clone has only a few counts. The V and J genes are TRBV5-6 and TRBJ1-6; D not certain. The V end lost 9 bases, the J end lost 7 bases, and 17 bases lay between the germline ends. CDR3 length: 14 residues. CDR1 is SGHDT and CDR2 is YYEEEE in the germline V gene. The CDR3 is CATSAGLENSPLHF. The DNA for the CDR3 is TGTGCCACCTCGGCCGGCCTGGAGAATTCACCCCTCCACTTT.

The chain is built from TRBV9 and TRBJ1-3; D gene ambiguous. Looked up from germline, CDR1 is SGDLS and CDR2 is YYNGEE. Trimming stripped 2 bases from V and 2 bases from J, with 14 bases between. CDR3 length: 16 amino acids. CDR3 sequence reads: CASSVQHRSAGNTIYF. CDR3 in DNA: TGTGCCAGCAGCGTCCAACACCGTTCAGCTGGAAACACCATATATTTT.

The V gene is TRBV7-2, the J gene TRBJ2-1; unclear D gene. Germline V CDR1 and CDR2: SGHTA, FQGNSA. V lost 1 base, J lost 5 bases, and 9 bases lay in between. The length of the CDR3 is 14 residues. The CDR3 sequence: CASSLERSDNEQFF. The CDR3 nucleotides are TGTGCCAGCAGCTTAGAGAGGTCGGACAATGAGCAGTTCTTC.

This chain links TRBV6-5 with TRBJ2-1; TRBD1 matches at 10 bases. Germline CDR1 reads MNHEY; CDR2 reads SVGAGI. This CDR3 comprises 14 residues. Trimming took 6 bases from V and 7 from J; bases not matched to a gene: 6. The CDR3 sequence is CASRYRDRGNEQFF. The CDR3 bases are TGTGCCAGCAGATACCGGGACAGGGGTAATGAGCAGTTCTTC.

The J gene is TRBJ2-7, the V gene TRBV7-9, with unresolved D. Between the trimmed V and J ends, which lost 5 bases and 4 bases, there was a span of 12 bases. The germline V gene encodes CDR1 SEHNR and CDR2 FQNEAQ (reference sequence). The CDR3 has 13 amino acids. For the CDR3, the DNA is TGTGCCAGCAGCCCGGACGGTGTTTACGAGCAGTACTTC. Translating it yields CASSPDGVYEQYF. The variable domain in full, completed from reference TRBV7-9 and TRBJ2-7, reads DTGVSQNPRHKITKRGQNVTFRCDPISEHNRLYWYRQTLGQGPEFLTYFQNEAQLEKSRLLSDRFSAERPKGSFSTLEIQRTEQGDSAMYLCASSPDGVYEQYFGPGTRLTVT.

There are a few counts of this clone. The J gene is TRBJ2-2, the V gene TRBV7-9, with a tentative D call TRBD2 (7 bases). The ends were cut back, 7 bases at V and 3 bases at J, with 21 bases in the middle. The germline CDR1 and CDR2 sequences are SEHNR and FQNEAQ (reference sequence). The CDR3 loop spans 17 amino acids. CDR3 DNA sequence: TGTGCCAGCACCCTGGAGGGTGCGGGGGCGTACACCGGGGAGCTGTTTTTT. Protein sequence: CASTLEGAGAYTGELFF. The full variable domain, its missing parts supplied by reference TRBV7-9 and TRBJ2-2, is DTGVSQNPRHKITKRGQNVTFRCDPISEHNRLYWYRQTLGQGPEFLTYFQNEAQLEKSRLLSDRFSAERPKGSFSTLEIQRTEQGDSAMYLCASTLEGAGAYTGELFFGEGSRLTVL.

This sequence joins TRBV9 and TRBJ2-5; 8 bases match TRBD2. Per the germline V gene, CDR1 is SGDLS and CDR2 is YYNGEE. The CDR3 extends over 16 amino acids. V lost 0 bases to trimming and J lost 5 bases; unmatched junction nucleotides: 9. The CDR3 loop reads CASSVGVSGDRETQYF. The CDR3 region has the DNA TGTGCCAGCAGCGTAGGAGTTAGCGGGGACCGGGAGACCCAGTACTTC. The full variable domain, its missing parts supplied by reference TRBV9 and TRBJ2-5, is DSGVTQTPKHLITATGQRVTLRCSPRSGDLSVYWYQQSLDQGLQFLIQYYNGEERAKGNILERFSAQQFPDLHSELNLSSLELGDSALYFCASSVGVSGDRETQYFGPGTRLLVL.